This T cell receptor beta chain was recorded in a study of shared clonotypes between healthy human individuals. Notes on the study in general: With few donors, the genetic and exposure-history diversity represented was limited.

The germline gives CDR1 LGHNA, CDR2 YSLEER. The germline V and J ends were trimmed by 4 bases and 3 bases, with 12 bases remaining between them. This CDR3 is built from 14 residues. To note about this clone: The antigen remains unidentified.

Sequencing was performed with immunoSEQ multiplex PCR; in TCRdb, only in-frame clones are kept and a portion is missing. The sample lists some 2.4 million clones, 80% to 95% seen once, with around 0.4% in the top ten. The source is a man between 18 and 29 years old in good health. Some clones in this sample may be carry-over from other donors' samples. Sample: naive CD4+ T cells from PBMCs. This sample's subset: CD45RA+ positively selected. The V call is TRBV4-3, the J call TRBJ2-5; possible D gene TRBD2, 5 bases. CDR3 in amino acids: CASSRGQSEETQYF. The CDR3 DNA is TGCGCCAGCAGCCGAGGGCAGAGCGAAGAGACCCAGTACTTC.